Each of the 21 T cell receptor beta chains below was sequenced from the same sample in a study of long-term antiretroviral therapy in people with HIV. Investigators performed immunoSEQ version v3.0 at survey level. TCRdb keeps only in-frame clones here, not all; method: immunoSEQ multiplex PCR. The sample shows roughly 42,000 clones, 75% to 90% of them seen only once. The sample in question was unsorted PBMCs, obtained 3.1 years after starting antiretroviral therapy. The receptor source for this set is a woman in her fifties or sixties with HIV.

The chain carries TRBV10-3 and TRBJ2-5, with a weak D call TRBD2 (5 bases). Germline CDR1 and CDR2: ENHRY and SYGVKD. V lost 7 bases and J 6 bases, leaving 24 bases between the germline ends. The CDR3 has 16 amino acids. CDR3 DNA: TGTGCCATCAATTCCCCGGTAGAGACCGAGCGGAAGACCCAGTACTTC. This codes for CAINSPVETERKTQYF.

The chain employs TRBV7-9 and TRBJ1-1, with a weak D call TRBD1 (5 bases). CDR1 and CDR2 (germline): SEHNR, FQNEAQ (reference sequence). V was trimmed by 5 bases and J by 0 bases, leaving 10 bases between them. This CDR3 has 14 amino acids. The CDR3 nucleotides read TGTGCCAGCAGCCCAGTGGGACTGAACACTGAAGCTTTCTTT. Its translation: CASSPVGLNTEAFF.

The chain uses TRBV11-2 and TRBJ1-1, with a tentative D call TRBD1 (5 bases). Germline lookup yields CDR1 SGHAT and CDR2 FQNNGV. Deletions cut 1 base from V and 4 bases from J, with 13 bases between. The CDR3 totals 15 residues. The CDR3 loop is CASSLAGVGGTEAFF. The CDR3 coding sequence is TGTGCCAGCAGCTTAGCGGGGGTGGGTGGCACTGAAGCTTTCTTT.

The CDR3 loop reads CASGPSGGNEQFF. In nucleotides, the CDR3 is TGTGCTAGTGGTCCGTCCGGGGGCAATGAGCAGTTCTTC. The chain combines TRBV12-5 with TRBJ2-1; D is perhaps TRBD2 (6 bases). The V end was cut by 5 bases, the J end by 6 bases, with 11 bases between. CDR1 LGHNT and CDR2 FRNRAP come from the germline V gene. CDR3 length: 13 residues.

J is TRBJ1-4 and V is TRBV30; no clear D gene. The CDR3 loop spans 12 amino acids. V lost 5 bases and J 0 bases, leaving 4 bases between the germline ends. Germline loops: CDR1 GTSNPN, CDR2 SVGIG (reference sequence). CDR3 DNA sequence: TGTGCCTGGTCTGCAACTAATGAAAAACTGTTTTTT. Translating gives CAWSATNEKLFF.

The J gene is TRBJ2-7, the V gene TRBV6-6; 7 positions match TRBD2. V was pared by 0 bases and J by 0 bases, with 2 bases of the junction left unmatched. The CDR3 loop spans 15 amino acids. The germline V gene encodes CDR1 MNHNY and CDR2 SVGAGI (reference sequence). The CDR3: CASSYSRGSSYEQYF. The CDR3 DNA sequence: TGTGCCAGCAGTTACTCGCGGGGGTCCTCCTACGAGCAGTACTTC.

J is TRBJ2-6 and V is TRBV27; 9 nucleotides match TRBD1. The trim removed 6 bases at V and 2 bases at J, leaving 2 bases unmatched. Germline V gives CDR1 MNHEY, CDR2 SMNVEV (reference sequence). The CDR3 covers 15 residues. DNA for the CDR3: TGTGCCAGCAGACGACAGGGGGCTGGGGCCAACGTCCTGACTTTC. It codes for CASRRQGAGANVLTF.

This clone was observed a few times. The chain is built from TRBV2 and TRBJ1-2; perhaps TRBD1 as D (6 bases). CDR1 and CDR2 (germline): SNHLY, FYNNEI. V lost 6 bases and J 2 bases, leaving 10 bases between the germline ends. This CDR3 spans 13 amino acids. CDR3 nucleotide sequence: TGTGCCAGCAGCCTCAGGGGAAACTATGGCTACACCTTC. Encoded protein: CASSLRGNYGYTF.

For the CDR3, the DNA is TGCGCCAGCAGCTTTAGACTAGCGGGGGGAACAGATACGCAGTATTTT. Translation: CASSFRLAGGTDTQYF. This chain links TRBV5-1 with TRBJ2-3; TRBD2 matches 13 bases. CDR1 is SGHRS, CDR2 YFSETQ, per germline. The CDR3 totals 16 residues. The V segment lost 2 bases and the J segment 3 bases; nucleotides outside the gene matches: 3.

This rearrangement joins TRBV30 to TRBJ1-3; weak D call: TRBD1 (6 bases). Germline V gene lookup returns CDR1 GTSNPN and CDR2 SVGIG (reference sequence). The CDR3 spans 14 residues. Trimming left V 1 base short and J 6 bases short, with 13 bases between. The CDR3 is CAWSGGTLINTIYF. Here the CDR3 DNA reads TGTGCCTGGAGTGGCGGGACACTAATAAACACCATATATTTT.

This chain uses TRBV4-1 with TRBJ1-6; D call uncertain. The CDR3 length is 14 residues. V was cut by 1 base and J by 6 bases, with 7 bases left in between. CDR1 is MGHRA, CDR2 YSYEKL, per germline. CDR3 amino acids: CASSQGDLNSPLHF. CDR3 DNA sequence: TGCGCCAGCAGCCAAGGAGATCTTAATTCACCCCTCCACTTT.

This clone was detected only a few times. The chain couples TRBV5-1 to TRBJ1-1, with D possibly TRBD1 on 6 matching bases. The CDR3 length is 13 residues. Germline CDR1 and CDR2: SGHRS and YFSETQ. The V gene lost 6 bases and the J gene lost 2 bases, with 11 bases spanning the gap. DNA of the CDR3: TGCGCCAGCAACAGGGAACTCAACACTGAAGCTTTCTTT. This codes for CASNRELNTEAFF.

The chain is built from TRBV6-5 and TRBJ1-6; 10 bases match TRBD1. The trim removed 2 bases at V and 10 bases at J, leaving 5 bases unmatched. CDR3 size: 15 residues. Germline CDR1 and CDR2: MNHEY and SVGAGI. In DNA, the CDR3 is TGTGCCAGCAGTTACCTGACAGGGGGCGAATCACCCCTCCACTTT. This encodes CASSYLTGGESPLHF.

The gene calls are TRBV9 and TRBJ2-3, with 7 bases lining up with TRBD2. Per germline, CDR1 SGDLS and CDR2 YYNGEE. This CDR3 is 14 amino acids long. V was pared by 4 bases and J by 2 bases, with 4 bases of the junction left unmatched. The CDR3 here is CASSTGTNTDTQYF. CDR3 DNA: TGTGCCAGCAGCACCGGGACTAACACAGATACGCAGTATTTT.

The chain has TRBV5-8 and TRBJ1-4; D is uncertain. The germline V gene has CDR1 SGHTS and CDR2 YDEGEE. V was cut by 0 bases and J by 6 bases, with 12 bases left in between. This CDR3 region has 15 residues. The CDR3 protein is CASSLGGKLDEKLFF. The CDR3 coding sequence is TGTGCCAGCAGCTTGGGAGGAAAATTGGATGAAAAACTGTTTTTT.

The chain has TRBV6-6 and TRBJ1-1; weak D call: TRBD1 (5 bases). CDR1 is MNHNY, CDR2 SVGAGI, per germline (reference sequence). With 5 bases removed from V and 8 bases from J, the gap between germline ends came to 15 bases. There are 13 residues in the CDR3. This CDR3 reads CASSPFMGGEAFF. In DNA, the CDR3 is TGTGCCAGCAGTCCCTTTATGGGGGGAGAAGCTTTCTTT.

The rearrangement joins TRBV4-2 to TRBJ1-6, with D maybe TRBD1 (6 bases). The CDR3 contains 16 residues. The ends were cut back, 0 bases at V and 7 bases at J, with 13 bases in the middle. Germline values: CDR1 LGHNA, CDR2 YNFKEQ. This CDR3 reads CASSQEPQGKNSPLHF. CDR3 DNA: TGTGCCAGCAGCCAAGAGCCCCAGGGGAAAAATTCACCCCTCCACTTT.

V gene TRBV6-4 combines with J gene TRBJ1-2; no clear D gene. Germline values: CDR1 MRHNA, CDR2 SNTAGT. The CDR3 covers 15 residues. V shed 1 base and J shed 5 bases, with 14 bases lying between them. Here the CDR3 reads CASSDYPRQVYGYTF. The CDR3 coding sequence is TGTGCCAGCAGTGACTATCCCAGACAAGTTTATGGCTACACCTTC.

The genes are TRBV9 and TRBJ2-6, with 8 bases fitting TRBD1. The CDR3 is 19 residues long. Germline lookup yields CDR1 SGDLS and CDR2 YYNGEE. Losses at the gene ends were 0 bases for V and 2 bases for J; bases not matched to a gene: 10. The CDR3 spells CASSVGGRGRLTGANVLTF. CDR3 DNA sequence: TGTGCCAGCAGCGTAGGGGGCAGGGGGCGTTTGACTGGGGCCAACGTCCTGACTTTC.

The V and J genes are TRBV10-1 and TRBJ2-5; D unresolved. In germline, CDR1 is WNHNN, CDR2 SYGVQD (reference sequence). The V end was cut by 2 bases, the J end by 5 bases, with 9 bases between. There are 13 residues in the CDR3. The CDR3 spells CASSEGIGETQYF. CDR3 DNA: TGCGCCAGCAGTGAGGGGATCGGGGAGACCCAGTACTTC.

This clone was seen once. This sequence joins TRBV7-8 and TRBJ2-5; TRBD2 agrees at 13 bases. The ends lost 4 bases at V and 2 bases at J; junction bases unmatched: 10. Germline V lookup: CDR1 SGHVS, CDR2 FQNEAQ. The CDR3 extends over 18 amino acids. CDR3: CASSSMTSGGLYQETQYF. CDR3 nucleotide sequence: TGTGCCAGCAGCTCAATGACTAGCGGGGGGCTTTATCAAGAGACCCAGTACTTC.